Below, 19 T cell receptor beta chains from the same sample are listed, as sequenced in a study of regulatory T cells in long-lasting Graves disease. Time point reported: persistent/refractory GD, antithyroid drugs over 5 years with positive TRAb. From RNA extracted from PBMCs, the TCR library was made. Relying on iRepertoire HTBI primers and Arm-PCR of CDR3 regions, the team built TCR beta libraries. TCRdb re-derived calls from the multiplex PCR reads in MiXCR, one entry per CDR3 protein. The data contain around 430,000 distinct CDR3 sequences, approximately 23% of them singletons. Specimen: peripheral blood mononuclear cells (PBMCs), collected when the disease was refractory, from a patient treated with antithyroid drugs. Receptors originate from a female donor with Graves disease.

V gene TRBV28 combines with J gene TRBJ2-5, with D tentatively TRBD1 (6 bases). Germline CDR1 and CDR2: MDHEN and SYDVKM. Deletions cut 6 bases from V and 5 bases from J, with 28 bases between. The CDR3 runs to 18 residues. CDR3 loop: CASSQGRGSDYFRETQYF. The CDR3 DNA reads as TGTGCCAGCAGCCAAGGCAGGGGAAGTGATTATTTTAGGGAGACCCAGTACTTC.

The table lists this clonotype with a few counts. The V call is TRBV7-2, the J call TRBJ2-5; D could derive from TRBD1 or TRBD2 (5 bases each). Deletions cut 3 bases from V and 6 bases from J, with 11 bases between. This CDR3 has 13 amino acids. Germline-derived CDR1 and CDR2 are SGHTA and FQGNSA. CDR3 in amino acids: CASSFGTDQTQYF. CDR3 DNA sequence: TGTGCCAGCAGCTTTGGGACCGACCAGACCCAGTACTTC.

The rearrangement links TRBV29-1 to TRBJ2-5; 7 nucleotides agree with TRBD2. The V and J ends lost 8 bases and 1 base, in that order; junction bases with no gene match: 13. The CDR3 sequence is 15 residues long. Per the germline V gene, CDR1 is SQVTM and CDR2 is ANQGSEA. The DNA for the CDR3 is TGCAGCTGTTGGGGGGGTGTGAGTTTCCAAGAGACCCAGTACTTC. Translation: CSCWGGVSFQETQYF.

This chain uses TRBV12-5 with TRBJ2-1; either TRBD1 or TRBD2 may fit D (6 bases each). V shed 2 bases and J shed 6 bases, with 17 bases lying between them. The germline CDR1 and CDR2 sequences are LGHNT and FRNRAP. CDR3 size: 16 residues. CDR3 sequence: CASGLPAKGGPNEQFF. Here the CDR3 DNA reads TGTGCTAGTGGTTTGCCGGCGAAGGGGGGTCCCAATGAGCAGTTCTTC.

In the case of this clonotype: The junction shows a germline mismatch at one end, possibly a read error. V usage is TRBV5-5 and J usage is TRBJ1-2; 9 bases are shared with TRBD1. From germline, CDR1 is SGHKS and CDR2 YYEKEE (reference sequence). The CDR3 has 14 residues. Here the CDR3 reads CTSSPGTGIYGYTF. The DNA for the CDR3 is TGTACCAGCAGCCCCGGGACAGGGATCTATGGCTACACCTTC.

This clonotype was observed a handful of times. V usage is TRBV12-3 or TRBV12-4 and J usage is TRBJ1-5, with D unresolved. This CDR3 spans 13 amino acids. Trimming shortened V by 2 bases and J by 5 bases, and 7 bases separated the two germline ends. CDR3 loop: CASSLQDDQPQHF. The CDR3 DNA reads as TGTGCCAGCAGTTTACAGGACGATCAGCCCCAGCATTTT.

This clonotype was found a few times. V gene TRBV6-1 combines with J gene TRBJ1-5, with D maybe TRBD1 (5 bases). The V gene lost 6 bases and the J gene lost 3 bases, with 12 bases spanning the gap. Germline CDR1 is MNHNS and CDR2 is SASEGT. CDR3 length equals 14 residues. The CDR3 reads CASRDDSSNQPQHF. CDR3 coding DNA: TGTGCCAGCAGAGACGACAGTTCCAATCAGCCCCAGCATTTT.

The chain links TRBV6-2 or TRBV6-3 to TRBJ2-7, with 7 bases lining up with TRBD1. V shed 5 bases, J shed 5 bases, and the junction held 9 bases outside the gene matches. Germline V gene sequence: CDR1 MNHEY, CDR2 SVGEGT. This CDR3 is built from 14 residues. CDR3 amino acids: CASSTGVGGDEQYF. DNA for the CDR3: TGTGCCAGCAGTACAGGGGTAGGAGGCGACGAGCAGTACTTC.

The chain employs TRBV4-1 and TRBJ1-1, with no clear D. The germline V gene has CDR1 MGHRA and CDR2 YSYEKL. The germline V and J ends were trimmed by 4 bases and 1 base, with 16 bases remaining between them. This CDR3 comprises 16 residues. CDR3 DNA sequence: TGCGCCAGCAGCCTCGGCGTTGGGCAGACGAACACTGAAGCTTTCTTT. It specifies CASSLGVGQTNTEAFF.

This clonotype was found many times. The chain recombines TRBV6-1 with TRBJ1-6; 10 nucleotides agree with TRBD1. This CDR3 is 14 amino acids long. CDR1 MNHNS and CDR2 SASEGT come from the germline V gene. Trimming took 7 bases from V and 8 from J; bases not matched to a gene: 5. The DNA of the CDR3 is TGTGCCAGCATCCCGACAGGGGGCGATTCACCCCTCCACTTT. Protein sequence: CASIPTGGDSPLHF.

This clonotype was seen many times. The chain employs TRBV28 and TRBJ1-5; D may be TRBD1 (5 bases). From germline, CDR1 is MDHEN and CDR2 SYDVKM. V was trimmed by 3 bases and J by 2 bases, leaving 35 bases between them. The CDR3 length is 23 residues. The CDR3 sequence: CASSFSLWRARRRGRDGNQPQHF. The DNA of the CDR3 is TGTGCCAGCAGTTTTTCCCTTTGGCGGGCCCGTCGGAGGGGAAGAGATGGCAATCAGCCCCAGCATTTT.

This clonotype has at least ten counts. This sequence joins TRBV27 and TRBJ2-5, with a possible D match to TRBD2 (5 bases). CDR1 is MNHEY and CDR2 is SMNVEV in the germline V gene (reference sequence). V was clipped by 4 bases and J by 5 bases, with 11 bases between them. The CDR3 runs 13 residues. The CDR3: CASSWSSRETQYF. The CDR3 DNA follows: TGTGCCAGCAGTTGGTCTAGCCGGGAGACCCAGTACTTC.

The chain has TRBV7-3 and TRBJ1-1; tentatively, D is TRBD1 (5 bases). Per the germline V gene, CDR1 is SGHTA and CDR2 is FQGTGA. The CDR3 length is 15 residues. V lost 5 bases and J lost 0, with 13 bases in between. This CDR3 reads CASSPVPGMNTEAFF. The CDR3 DNA is TGTGCCAGCAGCCCCGTCCCAGGGATGAACACTGAAGCTTTCTTT.

This clonotype was seen repeatedly, ten times or more. The CDR3 nucleotides read TGTGCCAGCAGCCATTACAGGAGCGGGGGGCTGCTGTTTTTT. Protein: CASSHYRSGGLLFF. This sequence joins TRBV3-1 and TRBJ2-2; 9 bases agree with TRBD2. The V gene's germline CDR1 is LGHDT and CDR2 YNNKEL (reference sequence). The CDR3 contains 14 residues. V lost 3 bases and J lost 13; bases outside the gene matches: 9.

There are a few counts of this clonotype. At one boundary the junction diverges from the germline segment, which might be a read error. The V and J genes are TRBV28 and TRBJ2-3; 8 bases fit TRBD2. Germline V gives CDR1 MDHEN, CDR2 SYDVKM. CDR3 length: 14 residues. The DNA for the CDR3 is TGTGCCAGCAGTTTTAGCGGGAACACAGACACGCAGTATTTT. It translates to CASSFSGNTDTQYF.

This clonotype occurred a few times. V and J are TRBV7-2 and TRBJ1-1; D unresolved. The CDR3 covers 11 residues. Trimming removed 5 bases at V and 8 bases at J, with 9 bases between. CDR1 SGHTA and CDR2 FQGNSA come from the germline V gene. CDR3 amino acids: CASSPKREAFF. The DNA for the CDR3 is TGTGCCAGCAGCCCCAAACGAGAAGCTTTCTTT.

This clonotype has ten or more counts. The rearrangement links TRBV6-2 or TRBV6-3 to TRBJ1-1; D uncertain. This CDR3 is built from 12 residues. The V end was cut by 0 bases, the J end by 4 bases, with 3 bases between. Germline V CDR1 and CDR2: MNHEY, SVGEGT. The CDR3 DNA is TGTGCCAGCAGTTACTCCAGCACTGAAGCTTTCTTT. Translated: CASSYSSTEAFF.

The V and J genes are TRBV28 and TRBJ2-1, with 8 bases lining up with TRBD2. The CDR3 length is 15 residues. J gave up 6 bases and V 3 bases, and 7 bases lay outside the gene matches. Germline V gives CDR1 MDHEN, CDR2 SYDVKM. CDR3 residues: CASSLASGGSNEQFF. The CDR3 nucleotides are TGTGCCAGCAGTTTGGCGAGCGGGGGTTCCAATGAGCAGTTCTTC.

This clonotype has only one observation. This chain links TRBV7-2 with TRBJ2-1; the D gene could be TRBD1 or TRBD2 (5 bases each). Germline loops: CDR1 SGHTA, CDR2 FQGNSA. The CDR3 has 12 amino acids. Trimming stripped 4 bases from V and 6 bases from J, with 7 bases between. CDR3 sequence: CASSWGSNEQFF. The CDR3 bases are TGTGCCAGCAGCTGGGGGAGCAATGAGCAGTTCTTC.